This record covers a single TCR beta chain. Deletions cut 2 bases from V and 5 bases from J, with 10 bases between. The CDR3 runs to 14 residues. In germline, CDR1 is KGHSH, CDR2 LQKENI. The data were taken from a study of blood T cell repertoires in COVID-19. Background on the study: The study drew acute and convalescent COVID-19 samples from the United States, Italy and Spain.

The method was immunoSEQ multiplex PCR; TCRdb's version includes in-frame clones alone and lacks a portion of them. Seen here are fewer than 150,000 clones, around 80% observed once, and the top ten hold around 2.5%. V is TRBV18 and J is TRBJ2-1; tentative D call: TRBD2 (5 bases). The sequencing input was peripheral blood. The sequence came from a man aged 50-60 years with acute or convalescent COVID-19. This CDR3 is CASSPGSQNNEQFF. Written as DNA, the CDR3 is TGTGCCAGCTCACCAGGGAGCCAAAACAATGAGCAGTTCTTC. The full variable domain, its missing parts supplied by reference TRBV18 and TRBJ2-1, is NAGVMQNPRHLVRRRGQEARLRCSPMKGHSHVYWYRQLPEEGLKFMVYLQKENIIDESGMPKERFSAEFPKEGPSILRIQQVVRGDSAAYFCASSPGSQNNEQFFGPGTRLTVL.